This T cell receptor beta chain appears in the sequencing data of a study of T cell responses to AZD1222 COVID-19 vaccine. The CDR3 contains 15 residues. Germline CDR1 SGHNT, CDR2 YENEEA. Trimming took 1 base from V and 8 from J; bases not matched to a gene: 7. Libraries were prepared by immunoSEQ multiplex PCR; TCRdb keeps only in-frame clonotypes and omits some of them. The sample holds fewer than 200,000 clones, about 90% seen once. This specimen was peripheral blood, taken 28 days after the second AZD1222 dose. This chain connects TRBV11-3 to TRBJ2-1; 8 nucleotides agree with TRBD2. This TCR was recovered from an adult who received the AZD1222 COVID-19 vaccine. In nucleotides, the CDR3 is TGTGCCAGCAGCTTAGTGGGCGGGGGGCACCATGAGCAGTTCTTC. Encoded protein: CASSLVGGGHHEQFF.